What follows describes a single T cell receptor (beta chain). This record comes from a study of pediatric ulcerative colitis. Data came from immunoSEQ multiplex PCR; TCRdb stores just in-frame clones and leaves some out. The sample has roughly 70,000 clones, roughly nine tenths seen once. V was cut by 6 bases and J by 8 bases, with 20 bases left in between. The CDR3 consists of 14 residues. The V gene's germline CDR1 is GTSNPN and CDR2 SVGIG (reference sequence). The sequenced material came from blood. The V call is TRBV30, the J call TRBJ2-1; D unresolved. This receptor was taken from a boy between 10 and 17 years old with severe ulcerative colitis. The CDR3 region is CACFRETALDEQFF. In DNA form, the CDR3 reads TGTGCCTGCTTCCGTGAGACTGCCTTGGATGAGCAGTTCTTC.